The 31 T cell receptor beta chains listed next were all sequenced from one sample in a study of shared clonotypes between healthy human individuals. TCRdb's copy holds only in-frame clones and misses some; the assay was immunoSEQ multiplex PCR. The repertoire has nearly 2 million clones, about 95% of them found once; the top ten carry roughly 1.2%. Terminally differentiated effector memory CD45RA+ cells were excluded from the naive CD8 cells, which were CD45RO-negative and positively selected for CCR7. Sequencing was performed on naive CD8+ T cells sorted from blood. Every receptor here comes from a man between 18 and 35 years old in good health.

The table lists this clone with a count of one. V is TRBV5-6 and J is TRBJ1-4, with D perhaps matching TRBD1 (6 bases). Trimming removed 1 base at V and 0 bases at J, with 13 bases between. The germline gives CDR1 SGHDT, CDR2 YYEEEE. There are 17 residues in the CDR3. The CDR3 sequence is CASSLKGQHATNEKLFF. For the CDR3, the DNA is TGTGCCAGCAGCTTGAAGGGACAACACGCAACTAATGAAAAACTGTTTTTT.

The gene calls are TRBV5-8 and TRBJ2-7, with D perhaps TRBD1 or TRBD2 (6 bases each). V was cut by 1 base and J by 5 bases, with 13 bases left in between. This CDR3 contains 14 residues. Germline V gives CDR1 SGHTS, CDR2 YDEGEE. CDR3 region: CASSLMGGGDEQYF. DNA of the CDR3: TGTGCCAGCAGCTTGATGGGGGGCGGTGACGAGCAGTACTTC.

Comment on this clone: Other DNA sequences in this specimen translate into the identical CDR3. This chain links TRBV19 with TRBJ2-7; D unclear. Trimming left V 1 base short and J 0 bases short, with 10 bases between. Germline CDR1 reads LNHDA; CDR2 reads SQIVND (reference sequence). The CDR3 is made up of 15 amino acids. The CDR3 DNA reads as TGTGCCAGTAGTATAGGGGGAACCCGCTCCTACGAGCAGTACTTC. Encoded protein: CASSIGGTRSYEQYF. Full variable domain (rest looked up from reference TRBV19 and TRBJ2-7): DGGITQSPKYLFRKEGQNVTLSCEQNLNHDAMYWYRQDPGQGLRLIYYSQIVNDFQKGDIAEGYSVSREKKESFPLTVTSAQKNPTAFYLCASSIGGTRSYEQYFGPGTRLTVT.

The rearrangement uses TRBV30 and TRBJ1-4; D is ambiguous. The V end lost 1 base, the J end lost 4 bases, and 10 bases lay between the germline ends. Germline loops: CDR1 GTSNPN, CDR2 SVGIG (reference sequence). This CDR3 is built from 14 residues. CDR3 nucleotide sequence: TGTGCCTGGAGTGGTGATGCTATTAATGAAAAACTGTTTTTT. It yields the protein CAWSGDAINEKLFF.

V and J are TRBV27 and TRBJ2-1; 7 bases map to TRBD2. CDR3 length: 12 residues. Germline CDR1 and CDR2: MNHEY and SMNVEV (reference sequence). The J segment lost 6 bases and the V segment lost 10 bases, leaving 6 bases of the junction unmatched. The CDR3 loop reads CATGLVSNEQFF. CDR3 DNA: TGTGCCACCGGACTAGTTTCCAATGAGCAGTTCTTC.

The V and J genes are TRBV27 and TRBJ2-7; D is perhaps TRBD1 (6 bases). The V gene's germline CDR1 is MNHEY and CDR2 SMNVEV (reference sequence). The V and J ends lost 5 bases and 0 bases respectively, with 17 bases between them. The CDR3 consists of 16 residues. The DNA of the CDR3 is TGTGCCAGCAGTCCCTCCGAGGGGGTTCTCTCCTACGAGCAGTACTTC. Translation: CASSPSEGVLSYEQYF.

This chain joins TRBV7-9 and TRBJ2-5; D gene unclear. Germline V gene lookup returns CDR1 SEHNR and CDR2 FQNEAQ (reference sequence). The CDR3 is made up of 14 amino acids. Trimming removed 5 bases at V and 0 bases at J, with 10 bases between. The CDR3 DNA reads as TGTGCCAGCAGCAGACCGACTTACCAAGAGACCCAGTACTTC. Residues: CASSRPTYQETQYF.

The rearrangement uses TRBV9 and TRBJ2-7; 10 nucleotides agree with TRBD1. The germline CDR1 and CDR2 sequences are SGDLS and YYNGEE. This CDR3 has 20 amino acids. Losses at the gene ends were 4 bases for V and 4 bases for J; bases not matched to a gene: 23. The CDR3 loop reads CASSSGVGTGDPAGIYEQYF. For the CDR3, the DNA is TGTGCCAGCAGCTCTGGGGTGGGGACAGGGGATCCCGCGGGCATTTACGAGCAGTACTTC.

This clone was counted only a few times. V is TRBV19 and J is TRBJ2-1, with a weak D call TRBD1 (6 bases). Germline V gives CDR1 LNHDA, CDR2 SQIVND (reference sequence). The CDR3 is 12 residues long. V shed 5 bases and J shed 8 bases, with 10 bases lying between them. The CDR3 DNA reads TGTGCCAGTAGTTACAGGGTCGATGAGCAGTTCTTC. Protein: CASSYRVDEQFF.

As regards this clone: Different DNA sequences within this sample yield the same CDR3. This CDR3 reads CASSLAGGADTQYF. The CDR3, as DNA: TGTGCCAGCAGTCTAGCGGGGGGTGCAGATACGCAGTATTTT. The chain joins TRBV6-5 to TRBJ2-3; 11 nucleotides match TRBD2. Unmatched junction bases numbered 2, after V lost 5 bases and J lost 4 bases. The CDR3 is 14 residues long. Per the germline V gene, CDR1 is MNHEY and CDR2 is SVGAGI.

This chain uses TRBV28 with TRBJ1-5, with D uncertain. The CDR3 is 14 amino acids. V gave up 4 bases and J gave up 5 bases, with 12 bases separating them. CDR1 is MDHEN and CDR2 is SYDVKM in the germline V gene. CDR3 amino acids: CASSSWIVDQPQHF. CDR3 coding DNA: TGTGCCAGCAGTTCATGGATAGTGGATCAGCCCCAGCATTTT.

This clone was picked up one time. This chain joins TRBV5-1 and TRBJ2-7; TRBD1 agrees at 8 bases. Germline CDR1 SGHRS, CDR2 YFSETQ. V lost 3 bases, J lost 4 bases, and 9 bases stayed unmatched. CDR3 length equals 15 residues. The CDR3 DNA reads TGCGCCAGCAGCTCGATACAGGGGGTTCGTTACGAGCAGTACTTC. It encodes CASSSIQGVRYEQYF.

The rearrangement joins TRBV5-3 to TRBJ2-2; no definite D call. TRBV5-3 is reported as an ORF; its role is uncertain. This CDR3 region has 13 residues. Trimming removed 9 bases at V and 1 base at J, with 10 bases between. Written as DNA, the CDR3 is TGTGCCACGAATCGAATGAACACCGGGGAGCTGTTTTTT. Protein: CATNRMNTGELFF.

V gene TRBV5-1 combines with J gene TRBJ2-3; D remains unclear. Trimming removed 2 bases from V and 2 bases from J, with 6 bases in between. This CDR3 is 13 amino acids long. CDR1 and CDR2 (germline): SGHRS, YFSETQ. The CDR3 here is CASSLDATDTQYF. CDR3 coding DNA: TGCGCCAGCAGCTTAGATGCCACAGATACGCAGTATTTT.

The chain carries TRBV7-9 and TRBJ1-5, with D uncertain. Germline assignment: CDR1 SEHNR and CDR2 FQNEAQ (reference sequence). V lost 3 bases to trimming and J lost 5 bases, with 11 bases between them. The CDR3 is 14 residues long. This chain's CDR3 is CASSFPDEDQPQHF. The CDR3 coding sequence is TGTGCCAGCAGCTTCCCCGACGAGGATCAGCCCCAGCATTTT. Full variable domain (missing parts from reference TRBV7-9 and TRBJ1-5): DTGVSQNPRHKITKRGQNVTFRCDPISEHNRLYWYRQTLGQGPEFLTYFQNEAQLEKSRLLSDRFSAERPKGSFSTLEIQRTEQGDSAMYLCASSFPDEDQPQHFGDGTRLSIL.

The chain links TRBV27 to TRBJ2-1; 7 nucleotides line up with TRBD1. The V segment lost 6 bases and the J segment 2 bases; nucleotides outside the gene matches: 7. Germline assignment: CDR1 MNHEY and CDR2 SMNVEV (reference sequence). The CDR3 extends over 15 amino acids. In nucleotides, the CDR3 is TGTGCCAGCAGCCTACTAGGGACAGCCTACAATGAGCAGTTCTTC. Amino acid sequence: CASSLLGTAYNEQFF.

V and J are TRBV5-1 and TRBJ2-7; 11 nucleotides line up with TRBD2. This CDR3 has 17 amino acids. CDR1 and CDR2 from the germline V gene are SGHRS and YFSETQ. The ends lost 3 bases at V and 6 bases at J; junction bases unmatched: 14. The CDR3 loop is CASSSTGLAASTSEQYF. The DNA for the CDR3 is TGCGCCAGCAGCTCTACGGGACTAGCGGCATCCACGTCCGAGCAGTACTTC.

This chain uses TRBV27 with TRBJ1-1, with D hard to call. Germline V CDR1 and CDR2: MNHEY, SMNVEV (reference sequence). The length of the CDR3 is 16 residues. The ends were cut back, 0 bases at V and 1 base at J, with 12 bases in the middle. This CDR3 is CASSLSHSAWNTEAFF. The CDR3 DNA is TGTGCCAGCAGTTTATCTCACAGCGCCTGGAACACTGAAGCTTTCTTT.

The V and J genes are TRBV5-8 and TRBJ2-7; no firm D call. The V end was cut by 0 bases, the J end by 12 bases, with 13 bases between. There are 12 residues in the CDR3. From germline, CDR1 is SGHTS and CDR2 YDEGEE. The CDR3 DNA reads TGTGCCAGCAGCTTGGATGGTGGGCTGGGGTACTTC. Its translation is CASSLDGGLGYF.

The V call is TRBV5-1, the J call TRBJ2-3; 7 positions agree with TRBD2. The CDR3 length is 15 residues. Per the germline V gene, CDR1 is SGHRS and CDR2 is YFSETQ. Trimming at V came to 4 bases and at J to 2 bases, leaving 7 bases not matched to a gene. The CDR3 coding sequence is TGCGCCAGCAGCGTAGGGACTACCGACACAGATACGCAGTATTTT. Translating gives CASSVGTTDTDTQYF.

The rearrangement uses TRBV6-1 and TRBJ2-7, with TRBD1 matching over 9 bases. Germline trimming cut 6 bases from V and 1 base from J; bases unmatched to any gene: 7. The germline V gene has CDR1 MNHNS and CDR2 SASEGT. The CDR3 length is 15 residues. The CDR3 DNA sequence: TGTGCCAGCAGGATGGGACAGGGCAAATCCTACGAGCAGTACTTC. It yields the protein CASRMGQGKSYEQYF.

Of note for this clone: In the same sample, other DNA sequences code for this CDR3. The chain combines TRBV5-4 with TRBJ2-2; D may be TRBD2 (6 bases). The CDR3 has 14 residues. From germline, CDR1 is SGHNT and CDR2 YYREEE (reference sequence). V dropped 3 bases and J dropped 2 bases, with 8 bases sitting between them. In nucleotides, the CDR3 is TGTGCCAGCAGCTCGGGACTTAACACCGGGGAGCTGTTTTTT. It specifies CASSSGLNTGELFF.

The chain is built from TRBV28 and TRBJ2-1; D remains ambiguous. The CDR3 contains 12 residues. V was cut by 3 bases and J by 8 bases, with 8 bases left in between. Germline-derived CDR1 and CDR2 are MDHEN and SYDVKM. The CDR3 here is CASSFVGYEQFF. The CDR3 DNA is TGTGCCAGCAGTTTCGTCGGCTATGAGCAGTTCTTC.

The chain has TRBV2 and TRBJ2-2, with D uncertain. The CDR3 sequence is 11 residues long. Germline assignment: CDR1 SNHLY and CDR2 FYNNEI. Trimming stripped 5 bases from V and 4 bases from J, with 2 bases between. CDR3 region: CASSPTGELFF. The DNA for the CDR3 is TGTGCCAGCAGTCCCACCGGGGAGCTGTTTTTT.

V usage is TRBV2 and J usage is TRBJ1-1, with D unclear. V dropped 9 bases and J dropped 3 bases, with 5 bases sitting between them. Germline V gives CDR1 SNHLY, CDR2 FYNNEI. The CDR3 is 10 residues long. The CDR3 reads CARRYTEAFF. CDR3 coding DNA: TGTGCCAGGCGGTACACTGAAGCTTTCTTT.

The V and J genes are TRBV4-1 and TRBJ2-2; D unresolved. The V end lost 0 bases, the J end lost 2 bases, and 7 bases lay between the germline ends. The CDR3 is 15 residues long. Germline CDR1 and CDR2: MGHRA and YSYEKL. This CDR3 is CASSQEQSNTGELFF. DNA for the CDR3: TGCGCCAGCAGCCAAGAACAGTCTAACACCGGGGAGCTGTTTTTT.

V is TRBV7-9 and J is TRBJ2-1, with 8 bases lining up with TRBD2. The V segment lost 4 bases and the J segment 7 bases; nucleotides outside the gene matches: 12. Germline CDR1 is SEHNR and CDR2 is FQNEAQ (reference sequence). This CDR3 contains 16 residues. CDR3 loop: CASSSRIAGFVNEQFF. CDR3 DNA sequence: TGTGCCAGCAGCTCACGGATAGCGGGGTTTGTAAATGAGCAGTTCTTC.

The chain is built from TRBV6-5 and TRBJ1-2, with D possibly matching TRBD1 (5 bases). Germline CDR1 MNHEY, CDR2 SVGAGI. The V gene lost 6 bases and the J gene lost 8 bases, with 22 bases spanning the gap. This CDR3 spans 15 amino acids. Written as DNA, the CDR3 is TGTGCCAGCAGCTACCGGGACTCCTTCGAAGGGGGCTACACCTTC. Its protein is CASSYRDSFEGGYTF.

A note on this clone: This specimen includes other DNA sequences encoding the same CDR3. This chain links TRBV7-9 with TRBJ2-2; D gene unclear. Germline CDR1 and CDR2: SEHNR and FQNEAQ (reference sequence). CDR3 length equals 13 residues. The germline V and J ends were trimmed by 2 bases and 4 bases, with 5 bases remaining between them. This CDR3 reads CASSLSSTGELFF. The CDR3 DNA reads as TGTGCCAGCAGCTTAAGTAGCACCGGGGAGCTGTTTTTT.

The chain has TRBV6-1 and TRBJ2-7; D assignment may be TRBD1 or TRBD2 (7 bases each). This CDR3 spans 13 amino acids. CDR1 is MNHNS and CDR2 is SASEGT in the germline V gene. V was cut by 9 bases and J by 2 bases, with 14 bases left in between. The chain's CDR3 is CASFRGGTYEQYF. In DNA form, the CDR3 reads TGTGCCAGTTTCAGGGGGGGAACCTACGAGCAGTACTTC.

The chain is built from TRBV19 and TRBJ2-2, with 7 bases matching TRBD1. Germline CDR1 LNHDA, CDR2 SQIVND (reference sequence). Unmatched junction bases numbered 7, after V lost 3 bases and J lost 0 bases. The CDR3 totals 17 residues. This chain's CDR3 is CASSIPLGQSNTGELFF. The DNA of the CDR3 is TGTGCCAGTAGTATTCCTCTGGGACAGTCGAACACCGGGGAGCTGTTTTTT. Full variable domain (remainder filled in from reference TRBV19 and TRBJ2-2): DGGITQSPKYLFRKEGQNVTLSCEQNLNHDAMYWYRQDPGQGLRLIYYSQIVNDFQKGDIAEGYSVSREKKESFPLTVTSAQKNPTAFYLCASSIPLGQSNTGELFFGEGSRLTVL.